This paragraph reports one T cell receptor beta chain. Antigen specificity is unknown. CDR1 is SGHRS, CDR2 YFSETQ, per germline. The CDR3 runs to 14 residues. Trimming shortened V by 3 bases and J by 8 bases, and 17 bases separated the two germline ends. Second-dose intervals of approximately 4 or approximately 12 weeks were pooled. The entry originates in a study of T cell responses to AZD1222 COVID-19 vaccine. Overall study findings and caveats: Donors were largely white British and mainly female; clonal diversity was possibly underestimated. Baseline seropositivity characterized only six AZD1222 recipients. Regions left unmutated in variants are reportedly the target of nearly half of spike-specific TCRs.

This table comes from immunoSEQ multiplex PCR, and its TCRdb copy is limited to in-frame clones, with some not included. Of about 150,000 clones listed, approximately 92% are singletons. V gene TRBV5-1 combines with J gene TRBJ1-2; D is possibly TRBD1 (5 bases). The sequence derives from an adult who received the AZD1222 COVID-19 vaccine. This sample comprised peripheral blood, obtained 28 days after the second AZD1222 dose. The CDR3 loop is CASSSGPTVGGYTF. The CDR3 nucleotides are TGCGCCAGCAGCTCGGGGCCTACAGTTGGGGGCTACACCTTC.